This T cell receptor beta chain stems from a study of cytomegalovirus exposure and HLA in healthy donors. Study outcomes and limitations: The number of N-insertions in an Asian-associated ancestry cluster was reportedly below the approximately 680-donor mean in a later analysis. The classifier reportedly diagnosed cytomegalovirus status with high specificity and sensitivity.

About this clone itself: The antigen remains undetermined. Other DNA variants within this sample encode the same CDR3.

V lost 3 bases, J lost 2 bases, and 4 bases lay in between. From germline, CDR1 is KGHSH and CDR2 LQKENI. The CDR3 is made up of 12 amino acids. PCR involved 60 Vbeta and 13 Jbeta primers. Clones were read by immunoSEQ multiplex PCR, and TCRdb kept only the in-frame ones, dropping some. The sample shows roughly 190,000 clones, around 83% of them seen only once. Sequencing used PBMCs. The sequence was obtained from a middle-aged woman in good health and CMV-seronegative. This chain joins TRBV18 and TRBJ2-5; D is ambiguous. CDR3 nucleotides: TGTGCCAGCTCACCCGGTCAAGAGACCCAGTACTTC. Translation gives CASSPGQETQYF.